This T cell receptor beta chain was captured by sequencing in a study of T cells in Graves' hyperthyroidism and ophthalmopathy. Whole-study context: Staff took peripheral blood when the initial diagnosis was made, before any treatment began.

Patients aged 18 to 65 had newly diagnosed hyperthyroidism lasting under 2 months. Uncontrolled infection, other autoimmune disease, pregnancy or lactation barred patients from enrollment. Germline V gene data show CDR1 as LGHDT and CDR2 as YNNKEL (reference sequence). There are 15 residues in the CDR3. The V end lost 4 bases, the J end lost 6 bases, and 17 bases lay between the germline ends. What was amplified from RNA transcripts were TCR beta CDR3 regions. HTBI primers were the set used in a first-round RT-PCR of the TCR CDR3. Each CDR3 protein gets one entry after TCRdb re-called the multiplex PCR reads with MiXCR. The sample holds some 620,000 distinct CDR3 sequences, around 15% seen once. This clonotype was counted many times.

Sequencing was performed on blood. The J gene is TRBJ2-3, the V gene TRBV3-1; a possible D gene is TRBD2 (5 bases). This clonotype originated in a woman aged 25 to 39 with Graves' hyperthyroidism. The CDR3 loop is CASSPPAEERDTQYF. CDR3 nucleotide sequence: TGTGCCAGCAGCCCCCCCGCGGAGGAAAGGGATACGCAGTATTTT.